The clone carrying this T cell receptor beta chain has a count of ten or more. No antigen is known for it. V lost 8 bases and J lost 1; bases outside the gene matches: 5. From germline, CDR1 is SEHNR and CDR2 FQNEAQ (reference sequence). The CDR3 has 15 amino acids. These data come from a study of T cell repertoires in cytomegalovirus infection. Overall study results and limits: In two of eight donors, the top clonotype was HLA-C-restricted CMV-specific.

TCRdb re-called the reads with MiXCR, one entry per CDR3 protein. The data show hundreds of thousands of distinct CDR3 sequences, around 35% seen once. The clonotype comes from a human donor in good health (CMV status not recorded). Some clones in this sample may be carry-over from other donors' samples. Here the sequenced sample was cultured PBMCs, taken from culture after CMV antigen stimulation. The V and J genes are TRBV7-9 and TRBJ2-3; TRBD2 matches at 11 bases. This chain's CDR3 is CASGILAGGTDTQYF. DNA for the CDR3: TGTGCCAGCGGGATACTAGCGGGAGGCACAGATACGCAGTATTTT.